The 19 T cell receptor beta chains given below trace back to one sample, sequenced in a study of T cells in Graves' hyperthyroidism and ophthalmopathy. Using RNA transcripts as the source, TCR beta CDR3 regions were amplified. Initially, a first-round RT-PCR of the TCR CDR3 employed the HTBI primer set. TCRdb analysed the multiplex PCR reads with MiXCR anew, one entry per CDR3 protein. The sample yields over 450,000 distinct CDR3 sequences, approximately 17% seen once. Sequencing was carried out using blood. All receptors derive from a woman between 18 and 29 years old with Graves' ophthalmopathy.

This clonotype showed up many times. This rearrangement joins TRBV30 to TRBJ2-2, with TRBD1 matching 9 bases. J lost 0 bases, V lost 1 base, and 0 bases had no gene match. Germline V CDR1 and CDR2: GTSNPN, SVGIG (reference sequence). This CDR3 is built from 15 residues. The CDR3 is CAWSGQGANTGELFF. CDR3 DNA: TGTGCCTGGAGTGGACAGGGGGCGAACACCGGGGAGCTGTTTTTT.

This clonotype has at least ten counts. V and J are TRBV6-1 and TRBJ1-2; 9 nucleotides match TRBD1. This CDR3 region has 17 residues. The V gene's germline CDR1 is MNHNS and CDR2 SASEGT. With 5 bases clipped from V and 0 bases from J, the junction kept 10 bases outside the gene matches. DNA of the CDR3: TGTGCCAGCAGTTATGGGACAGGGACTCGAGCTAACTATGGCTACACCTTC. This sequence encodes CASSYGTGTRANYGYTF.

This clonotype appeared many times. The chain recombines TRBV28 with TRBJ2-5; 9 bases line up with TRBD2. J was trimmed by 9 bases and V by 8 bases; bases with no gene match: 7. The germline V gene encodes CDR1 MDHEN and CDR2 SYDVKM. The CDR3 covers 12 residues. CDR3 sequence reads: CASGSGGGAQYF. CDR3 bases: TGTGCCAGCGGTAGCGGGGGAGGAGCCCAGTACTTC.

J is TRBJ2-2 and V is TRBV4-1, with 8 bases matching TRBD1. Germline V CDR1 and CDR2: MGHRA, YSYEKL. The CDR3 consists of 16 residues. V was clipped by 0 bases and J by 1 base; unmatched bases: 1. The CDR3 spells CASSQDGTGNTGELFF. CDR3 in DNA: TGCGCCAGCAGCCAAGATGGGACAGGGAACACCGGGGAGCTGTTTTTT.

The chain employs TRBV10-3 and TRBJ2-7, with 10 bases fitting TRBD1. After removal of 8 bases from V and 5 bases from J, the junction contained 6 bases not matched to a gene. This CDR3 comprises 13 residues. Germline V gives CDR1 ENHRY, CDR2 SYGVKD. CDR3 nucleotide sequence: TGTGCCATCCCGGGACAGGGGCCTAACGAGCAGTACTTC. This gives the protein CAIPGQGPNEQYF.

The genes are TRBV25-1 and TRBJ2-2; D not resolved. The germline gives CDR1 MGHDK, CDR2 SYGVNS. This CDR3 is 15 amino acids long. Trimming removed 3 bases at V and 0 bases at J, with 8 bases between. DNA of the CDR3: TGTGCCAGCAGTGACTTCAGGACGAACACCGGGGAGCTGTTTTTT. The encoded protein is CASSDFRTNTGELFF.

This clonotype was picked up many times. V usage is TRBV18 and J usage is TRBJ2-3; 7 bases match TRBD2. Germline assignment: CDR1 KGHSH and CDR2 LQKENI. The CDR3 is 13 amino acids. J was trimmed by 4 bases and V by 7 bases; bases with no gene match: 5. CDR3 in amino acids: CASFLREPDTQYF. The CDR3 nucleotides are TGTGCCAGCTTTTTGCGGGAGCCAGATACGCAGTATTTT.

This clonotype came up many times. The chain employs TRBV30 and TRBJ1-2; D is possibly TRBD1 (5 bases). V was trimmed by 3 bases and J by 2 bases, leaving 10 bases between them. The CDR3 is made up of 13 amino acids. Germline loops: CDR1 GTSNPN, CDR2 SVGIG (reference sequence). The CDR3 coding sequence is TGTGCCTGGAGAAGGGAGGGGAACTATGGCTACACCTTC. Encoded protein: CAWRREGNYGYTF.

In its sample, this clonotype was seen a few times. The V gene is TRBV12-3 or TRBV12-4, the J gene TRBJ2-2, with 10 bases that match TRBD2. The CDR3 is 15 residues long. Unmatched junction bases numbered 2, after V lost 6 bases and J lost 1 base. The CDR3 loop reads CASRGLAENTGELFF. CDR3 bases: TGTGCCAGCAGAGGACTAGCGGAGAACACCGGGGAGCTGTTTTTT.

The chain joins TRBV4-1 to TRBJ2-1; TRBD2 agrees at 8 bases. The junction had 4 bases not matched to a gene; V was cut back by 0 bases and J by 3 bases. The germline V gene has CDR1 MGHRA and CDR2 YSYEKL. This CDR3 is 16 amino acids long. CDR3 region: CASSQEGSGSYNEQFF. The CDR3 region has the DNA TGCGCCAGCAGCCAAGAAGGGAGCGGGAGCTACAATGAGCAGTTCTTC.

This chain joins TRBV12-3 or TRBV12-4 and TRBJ2-3; D gene uncertain. The CDR3 has 15 residues. Trimming removed 3 bases at V and 1 base at J, with 11 bases between. CDR3 sequence: CASSFQKSGTDTQYF. The CDR3 DNA sequence: TGTGCCAGCAGTTTCCAGAAATCCGGCACAGATACGCAGTATTTT.

This clonotype has more than one count but fewer than ten. V and J are TRBV9 and TRBJ2-7; D gene uncertain. Germline V gives CDR1 SGDLS, CDR2 YYNGEE. The CDR3 covers 14 residues. Trimming took 0 bases from V and 0 from J, leaving 7 bases between them. The CDR3 nucleotides are TGTGCCAGCAGCGTAGAGAGCAACTCCTACGAGCAGTACTTC. It encodes CASSVESNSYEQYF.

J is TRBJ2-3 and V is TRBV28; the D gene is possibly TRBD2 (5 bases). The CDR3 totals 15 residues. Germline CDR1 MDHEN, CDR2 SYDVKM. Trimming pared 10 bases from V and 2 bases from J, leaving 19 bases between. The DNA for the CDR3 is TGTGCCACTCAACGGGGAGACTACTCCACAGATACGCAGTATTTT. This encodes CATQRGDYSTDTQYF.

The rearrangement joins TRBV5-1 to TRBJ2-3; D is possibly TRBD2 (5 bases). There are 15 residues in the CDR3. Trimming stripped 1 base from V and 3 bases from J, with 12 bases between. Looked up from germline, CDR1 is SGHRS and CDR2 is YFSETQ. Here the CDR3 DNA reads TGCGCCAGCAGCTTGTCACGGGGAGAAACAGATACGCAGTATTTT. It codes for CASSLSRGETDTQYF.

About this clonotype: Germline and junction disagree at one end, which may indicate a read error. The CDR3 sequence: CASSLAGAGEPFF. Written as DNA, the CDR3 is TGTGCCAGCAGTTTAGCGGGAGCGGGGGAGCCGTTTTTT. V gene TRBV12-3 or TRBV12-4 combines with J gene TRBJ2-2; 8 nucleotides agree with TRBD2. The CDR3 is 13 residues long.

V and J are TRBV5-1 and TRBJ1-2; D uncertain. The CDR3 loop spans 14 amino acids. CDR1 and CDR2 (germline): SGHRS, YFSETQ. V lost 0 bases and J 4 bases, leaving 10 bases between the germline ends. The CDR3 DNA sequence: TGCGCCAGCAGCTTGGGAATGGAGGCCTATGGCTACACCTTC. The encoded protein is CASSLGMEAYGYTF.

The J gene is TRBJ2-1, the V gene TRBV30, with 7 nucleotides matching TRBD2. The V gene's germline CDR1 is GTSNPN and CDR2 SVGIG (reference sequence). V lost 2 bases, J lost 4 bases, and 8 bases stayed unmatched. CDR3 size: 15 residues. The chain's CDR3 is CAWSSVAGLYNEQFF. CDR3 sequence (DNA): TGTGCCTGGAGTTCGGTAGCGGGCTTATACAATGAGCAGTTCTTC.

The V gene is TRBV6-1, the J gene TRBJ1-6, with 7 bases matching TRBD1. The CDR3 spans 15 residues. V shed 5 bases and J 7 bases; nucleotides not matched to a gene: 8. The V gene's germline CDR1 is MNHNS and CDR2 SASEGT. CDR3 in DNA: TGTGCCAGCAGTCGGACAGGCCCAGAAAATTCACCCCTCCACTTT. Translating it yields CASSRTGPENSPLHF.

V gene TRBV12-3 or TRBV12-4 combines with J gene TRBJ2-3; TRBD2 might be the D (6 bases). The V end lost 5 bases, the J end lost 6 bases, and 18 bases lay between the germline ends. The CDR3 loop spans 15 amino acids. The CDR3 is CASSDTGEGPDTQYF. Written as DNA, the CDR3 is TGTGCCAGCAGTGATACGGGAGAAGGACCCGATACGCAGTATTTT.